The TCR beta chain described here comes from a study of blood T cell repertoires in COVID-19. Study-wide background: The cDNA or gDNA used as material had been derived from T cells, B-cell-depleted T cells, or PBMCs.

Authors' analysis steps: Reference gene primers were amplified, and this amplification served to estimate nucleated cell counts. Libraries were prepared by immunoSEQ multiplex PCR; TCRdb keeps only in-frame clonotypes and omits some of them. V, J and clone size derive from that table, while D and trimming were established from the DNA sequence. Of roughly 270,000 clones in the sample, approximately 85% are singletons; the top ten hold about 5.1%. Trimming cost V 3 bases and J 0 bases; bases outside gene matches: 6. Germline V CDR1 and CDR2: SGHVS, FNYEAQ. There are 17 residues in the CDR3. The J gene is TRBJ1-3, the V gene TRBV7-6; 9 nucleotides align to TRBD1. The sequence was obtained from a man aged 50 to 59 with active or convalescent COVID-19. The sequenced sample was peripheral blood. This CDR3 is CASSFRQGGSSGNTIYF. CDR3 DNA: TGTGCCAGCAGCTTTCGACAGGGGGGTTCCTCTGGAAACACCATATATTTT.